A single sample gave rise to the 32 T cell receptor beta chains below, sequenced in a study of blood T cell dynamics during melanoma immunotherapy. Clones were sequenced by immunoSEQ multiplex PCR, and TCRdb holds only the in-frame ones, with some missing. The sample holds 15,000 to 20,000 clones, around 83% seen once. This sample's time point: pre-treatment baseline. Sequenced material: blood, taken from a patient treated with checkpoint blockade. These TCRs come from a human donor with melanoma.

V usage is TRBV14 and J usage is TRBJ2-3; D not certain. CDR1 is SGHDN, CDR2 FVKESK, per germline. The CDR3 spans 13 residues. V lost 0 bases and J 10 bases, leaving 11 bases between the germline ends. CDR3 DNA sequence: TGTGCCAGCAGCCAAGATCCCGGATGGGCGCAGTATTTT. Translation: CASSQDPGWAQYF.

The rearrangement links TRBV5-4 to TRBJ2-1; D gene uncertain. The CDR3 totals 14 residues. Looked up from germline, CDR1 is SGHNT and CDR2 is YYREEE (reference sequence). V lost 0 bases, J lost 7 bases, and 11 bases lay in between. Here the CDR3 reads CASSLVGRTNEQFF. The CDR3 bases are TGTGCCAGCAGCTTGGTAGGACGAACGAATGAGCAGTTCTTC.

The gene calls are TRBV18 and TRBJ2-7; tentatively, D is TRBD1 or TRBD2 (6 bases each). Per the germline V gene, CDR1 is KGHSH and CDR2 is LQKENI. The CDR3 sequence is 14 residues long. V lost 0 bases and J lost 6, with 12 bases in between. The CDR3, as DNA: TGTGCCAGCTCACCACCGGAACAGGGAGGCGAGCAGTACTTC. It specifies CASSPPEQGGEQYF.

This clone was seen only once. This chain links TRBV5-1 with TRBJ2-5; TRBD2 agrees at 10 bases. The J call may be wrong; the DNA end is better matched by TRBJ2-7. Germline CDR1 is SGHRS and CDR2 is YFSETQ. The CDR3 has 18 residues. In DNA, the CDR3 is TGCGCCAGCAGCGACGGGCCAGCGGGAGGGCCTATATCCTACGAGCAGTACTTC. This codes for CASSDGPAGGPISYEQYF.

This rearrangement joins TRBV5-1 to TRBJ2-7; D is unresolved. V was pared by 5 bases and J by 6 bases, with 18 bases between. The CDR3 consists of 14 residues. The germline gives CDR1 SGHRS, CDR2 YFSETQ. The CDR3 loop is CASSPVIEGSEQYF. DNA for the CDR3: TGCGCCAGCAGTCCCGTTATAGAAGGCAGCGAGCAGTACTTC.

This chain joins TRBV7-2 and TRBJ2-7; 10 nucleotides agree with TRBD2. There are 15 residues in the CDR3. Germline V gene data show CDR1 as SGHTA and CDR2 as FQGNSA. V was clipped by 6 bases and J by 3 bases; unmatched bases: 8. The CDR3 DNA reads TGTGCCAGCAGTCAAACTAGCGGGATTTTCTACGAGCAGTACTTC. As protein: CASSQTSGIFYEQYF.

By share of the sample, this clone is medium-sized. The chain uses TRBV5-6 and TRBJ1-6; perhaps TRBD1 as D (6 bases). Trimming shortened V by 0 bases and J by 8 bases, and 15 bases separated the two germline ends. CDR3 size: 16 residues. Germline values: CDR1 SGHDT, CDR2 YYEEEE. Here the CDR3 reads CASSLEARGPYSPLHF. The DNA for the CDR3 is TGTGCCAGCAGCTTGGAGGCCAGGGGCCCCTATTCACCCCTCCACTTT.

This chain uses TRBV5-5 with TRBJ2-7; TRBD2 might be the D (6 bases). The CDR3 covers 14 residues. Trimming took 0 bases from V and 6 from J, leaving 13 bases between them. Germline loops: CDR1 SGHKS, CDR2 YYEKEE (reference sequence). The CDR3 coding sequence is TGTGCCAGCAGCTTGGAGCGGGTTGGGAGCGAGCAGTACTTC. Encoded protein: CASSLERVGSEQYF.

The gene calls are TRBV28 and TRBJ1-6, with D possibly TRBD1 on 5 matching bases. This CDR3 is 15 amino acids long. Germline V gene lookup returns CDR1 MDHEN and CDR2 SYDVKM. Trimming shortened V by 7 bases and J by 8 bases, and 18 bases separated the two germline ends. The chain's CDR3 is CASTSEGVGYSPLHF. The CDR3 DNA reads as TGTGCCAGCACCTCCGAAGGGGTCGGGTATTCACCCCTCCACTTT.

This sequence joins TRBV13 and TRBJ2-3, with 8 positions matching TRBD2. The junction had 0 bases not matched to a gene; V was cut back by 5 bases and J by 8 bases. Germline loops: CDR1 PRHDT, CDR2 FYEKMQ (reference sequence). The length of the CDR3 is 11 residues. CDR3 DNA sequence: TGTGCCAGCAGCCTAGCGGGTACGCAGTATTTT. Protein product: CASSLAGTQYF.

This clone was detected a few times. J is TRBJ2-2 and V is TRBV27, with 10 bases fitting TRBD2. Germline V gene lookup returns CDR1 MNHEY and CDR2 SMNVEV (reference sequence). The V and J ends lost 2 bases and 5 bases, in that order; junction bases with no gene match: 5. The CDR3 has 16 amino acids. The CDR3 region is CASSLRSSGGTGELFF. In DNA, the CDR3 is TGTGCCAGCAGTTTAAGGTCTAGCGGGGGAACCGGGGAGCTGTTTTTT.

This clone was recorded a few times. The chain links TRBV19 to TRBJ2-7; 7 nucleotides agree with TRBD2. CDR1 is LNHDA, CDR2 SQIVND, per germline (reference sequence). This CDR3 contains 14 residues. With 5 bases clipped from V and 3 bases from J, the junction kept 7 bases outside the gene matches. The CDR3 nucleotides are TGTGCCAGTAGTCCCGGGGGGACCTTCTACGAGCAGTACTTC. The encoded protein is CASSPGGTFYEQYF. The variable domain in full, completed from reference TRBV19 and TRBJ2-7, reads DGGITQSPKYLFRKEGQNVTLSCEQNLNHDAMYWYRQDPGQGLRLIYYSQIVNDFQKGDIAEGYSVSREKKESFPLTVTSAQKNPTAFYLCASSPGGTFYEQYFGPGTRLTVT.

The rearrangement uses TRBV29-1 and TRBJ2-7, with D unclear. CDR1 SQVTM and CDR2 ANQGSEA come from the germline V gene. This CDR3 has 12 residues. The ends were cut back, 6 bases at V and 0 bases at J, with 9 bases in the middle. The chain's CDR3 is CSVGDNSYEQYF. CDR3 in DNA: TGCAGCGTAGGCGACAACTCCTACGAGCAGTACTTC.

The chain uses TRBV28 and TRBJ1-5; D uncertain. Per germline, CDR1 MDHEN and CDR2 SYDVKM. Trimming took 1 base from V and 0 from J, leaving 7 bases between them. This CDR3 has 15 amino acids. The DNA of the CDR3 is TGTGCCAGCAGTTTATCAGGTTATAGCAATCAGCCCCAGCATTTT. It is translated as CASSLSGYSNQPQHF. Full variable domain (missing parts from reference TRBV28 and TRBJ1-5): DVKVTQSSRYLVKRTGEKVFLECVQDMDHENMFWYRQDPGLGLRLIYFSYDVKMKEKGDIPEGYSVSREKKERFSLILESASTNQTSMYLCASSLSGYSNQPQHFGDGTRLSIL.

There are a few counts of this clone. The genes are TRBV12-5 and TRBJ2-7, with 8 bases fitting TRBD1. Germline values: CDR1 LGHNT, CDR2 FRNRAP. After removal of 1 base from V and 3 bases from J, the junction contained 20 bases not matched to a gene. The CDR3 totals 20 residues. The DNA for the CDR3 is TGTGCTAGTGGTTTGGGACGAAATCACCTTGGACAGGGAGGAGGCTACGAGCAGTACTTC. Encoded protein: CASGLGRNHLGQGGGYEQYF.

The rearrangement uses TRBV5-1 and TRBJ2-5; TRBD1 matches 9 bases. Trimming removed 0 bases from V and 5 bases from J; junction bases left unmatched: 5. This CDR3 region has 15 residues. CDR1 is SGHRS and CDR2 is YFSETQ in the germline V gene. The CDR3 loop is CASSLEGTGWETQYF. The CDR3 nucleotides are TGCGCCAGCAGCTTGGAAGGGACAGGGTGGGAGACCCAGTACTTC.

The rearrangement uses TRBV28 and TRBJ2-5; D call uncertain. The CDR3 loop spans 16 amino acids. Germline assignment: CDR1 MDHEN and CDR2 SYDVKM. V shed 8 bases and J shed 1 base, with 20 bases lying between them. The CDR3 here is CASLEGFFNSQETQYF. CDR3 sequence (DNA): TGTGCCAGCCTGGAAGGGTTTTTTAATAGCCAAGAGACCCAGTACTTC.

The chain links TRBV9 to TRBJ2-5; D gene uncertain. The V end was cut by 0 bases, the J end by 2 bases, with 11 bases between. The CDR3 is made up of 15 amino acids. Germline loops: CDR1 SGDLS, CDR2 YYNGEE. CDR3: CASSVAGVPQETQYF. CDR3 nucleotide sequence: TGTGCCAGCAGCGTAGCGGGTGTCCCGCAAGAGACCCAGTACTTC.

The chain joins TRBV7-9 to TRBJ2-7; no reliable D call. Deletions cut 1 base from V and 0 bases from J, with 4 bases between. This CDR3 is built from 13 residues. Germline CDR1 reads SEHNR; CDR2 reads FQNEAQ (reference sequence). As DNA, the CDR3 is TGTGCCAGCAGCTTAGACAGCTCCTACGAGCAGTACTTC. Encoded protein: CASSLDSSYEQYF.

The chain joins TRBV12-1 to TRBJ2-7. TRBV12-1 is annotated as a pseudogene. The CDR3 is 14 amino acids. CDR3 DNA: TGTGCCAGCAGCTATGGCTTCTTTGGCGCCGAGCAGTACTTC. This translates into CASSYGFFGAEQYF.

The gene calls are TRBV28 and TRBJ2-2; no clear D. The germline gives CDR1 MDHEN, CDR2 SYDVKM. V shed 2 bases and J shed 4 bases, with 5 bases lying between them. The CDR3 contains 13 residues. The CDR3 nucleotides are TGTGCCAGCAGTTTAAGACCCACCGGGGAGCTGTTTTTT. It specifies CASSLRPTGELFF. Together with reference TRBV28 and TRBJ2-2, the CDR3 gives the full variable domain: DVKVTQSSRYLVKRTGEKVFLECVQDMDHENMFWYRQDPGLGLRLIYFSYDVKMKEKGDIPEGYSVSREKKERFSLILESASTNQTSMYLCASSLRPTGELFFGEGSRLTVL.

V gene TRBV27 combines with J gene TRBJ1-6; weak D call: TRBD1 (6 bases). Germline-derived CDR1 and CDR2 are MNHEY and SMNVEV (reference sequence). V lost 2 bases, J lost 8 bases, and 13 bases lay in between. The CDR3 is 15 residues long. The CDR3 region has the DNA TGTGCCAGCAGTTTAAGGGGCGGGGGGCATTCACCCCTCCACTTT. Protein: CASSLRGGGHSPLHF.

The rearrangement joins TRBV7-9 to TRBJ2-7; D is ambiguous. Trimming cost V 2 bases and J 0 bases, with 2 bases left between them. Germline V CDR1 and CDR2: SEHNR, FQNEAQ (reference sequence). This CDR3 is 12 amino acids long. CDR3 in amino acids: CASSLNSYEQYF. Written as DNA, the CDR3 is TGTGCCAGCAGCTTAAACTCCTACGAGCAGTACTTC. Drawing the rest from reference TRBV7-9 and TRBJ2-7, the complete variable domain is DTGVSQNPRHKITKRGQNVTFRCDPISEHNRLYWYRQTLGQGPEFLTYFQNEAQLEKSRLLSDRFSAERPKGSFSTLEIQRTEQGDSAMYLCASSLNSYEQYFGPGTRLTVT.

The chain recombines TRBV19 with TRBJ2-6; TRBD1 is a possible D gene (5 bases). Germline V CDR1 and CDR2: LNHDA, SQIVND (reference sequence). Trimming pared 2 bases from V and 3 bases from J, leaving 11 bases between. The CDR3 runs 16 residues. The DNA of the CDR3 is TGTGCCAGTAGTATAAGGGGAATGAGTGGGGCCAACGTCCTGACTTTC. It specifies CASSIRGMSGANVLTF.

This chain joins TRBV7-6 and TRBJ2-1; TRBD2 is a possible D gene (5 bases). Trimming left V 1 base short and J 9 bases short, with 10 bases between. Germline-derived CDR1 and CDR2 are SGHVS and FNYEAQ. The CDR3 is made up of 13 amino acids. In DNA form, the CDR3 reads TGTGCCAGCAGCTTAGAAGAGGGTCTTGAGCAGTTCTTC. It encodes CASSLEEGLEQFF.

This clone was detected once. V is TRBV4-3 and J is TRBJ2-5; 8 bases match TRBD2. Germline V gives CDR1 LGHNA, CDR2 YSLEER. The length of the CDR3 is 18 residues. The trim removed 0 bases at V and 0 bases at J, leaving 9 bases unmatched. CDR3 coding DNA: TGCGCCAGCAGCCAAGAAGTCGGTAGCGGGACGTACCAAGAGACCCAGTACTTC. Encoded protein: CASSQEVGSGTYQETQYF.

J is TRBJ2-2 and V is TRBV28, with TRBD2 matching 7 bases. Germline trimming cut 7 bases from V and 6 bases from J; bases unmatched to any gene: 14. The CDR3 consists of 16 residues. Germline V gene lookup returns CDR1 MDHEN and CDR2 SYDVKM. This CDR3 is CASMSVGGRGAGELFF. DNA of the CDR3: TGTGCCAGCATGTCCGTAGGCGGGAGAGGGGCCGGGGAGCTGTTTTTT.

This chain links TRBV28 with TRBJ2-3, with D perhaps TRBD2 (5 bases). The length of the CDR3 is 16 residues. Per the germline V gene, CDR1 is MDHEN and CDR2 is SYDVKM. The germline V and J ends were trimmed by 5 bases and 0 bases, with 15 bases remaining between them. The CDR3 protein is CASSRGFLTSTDTQYF. The CDR3, as DNA: TGTGCCAGCAGTCGGGGATTTCTTACGAGCACAGATACGCAGTATTTT.

The chain couples TRBV4-3 to TRBJ2-3, with D perhaps matching TRBD2 (5 bases). Germline V gene data show CDR1 as LGHNA and CDR2 as YSLEER. Trimming removed 4 bases at V and 2 bases at J, with 16 bases between. The length of the CDR3 is 16 residues. The CDR3 here is CASSRTKGLATDTQYF. In DNA form, the CDR3 reads TGCGCCAGCAGCCGCACCAAGGGCCTAGCCACAGATACGCAGTATTTT.

The V call is TRBV28, the J call TRBJ2-1; D is unclear. The CDR3 covers 15 residues. V lost 2 bases, J lost 0 bases, and 8 bases lay in between. Germline V gene lookup returns CDR1 MDHEN and CDR2 SYDVKM. In DNA, the CDR3 is TGTGCCAGCAGTTTAGACTCGAGCTCCTACAATGAGCAGTTCTTC. It is translated as CASSLDSSSYNEQFF.

V and J are TRBV30 and TRBJ2-3, with 9 positions matching TRBD1. CDR1 and CDR2 (germline): GTSNPN, SVGIG (reference sequence). The trim removed 0 bases at V and 2 bases at J, leaving 3 bases unmatched. This CDR3 contains 15 residues. Written as DNA, the CDR3 is TGTGCCTGGAGTGTGGGGACAGGGTCCACAGATACGCAGTATTTT. Its translation is CAWSVGTGSTDTQYF.

This clone was seen more than once but under ten times. V is TRBV4-1 and J is TRBJ1-1; TRBD1 aligns across 10 bases. Germline CDR1 is MGHRA and CDR2 is YSYEKL. The CDR3 runs to 19 residues. V shed 8 bases, J shed 0 bases, and the junction held 18 bases outside the gene matches. CDR3 bases: TGCGCCAGCGGACTTGCCTCGAGGCCGGGACAGGGGATGAACACTGAAGCTTTCTTT. Its protein is CASGLASRPGQGMNTEAFF.